This T cell receptor beta chain emerged from a study of OX40 agonist ivuxolimab in advanced cancers. Overall study context: Patients undergoing dose escalation presented with hepatocellular carcinoma, melanoma, renal cell or head and neck cancer. Study-wide findings and caveats: In the 0.1 to 3.0 mg/kg range, CD4+ and CD8+ blood T cells had expanded clonally by week 6.

This CDR3 has 14 amino acids. Germline trimming cut 5 bases from V and 5 bases from J; bases unmatched to any gene: 7. The germline V gene has CDR1 LNHDA and CDR2 SQIVND (reference sequence). The assay was immunoSEQ multiplex PCR, and TCRdb's table has in-frame clones only and misses some. The sample records 30,000 to 35,000 clones, around 80% being singletons. As regards this clone: No antigen is known for it.

The specimen comprised CD4+ or CD8+ T cells sorted from blood, sampled in a trial of the OX40 agonist ivuxolimab. This sequence was found in an adult with an advanced solid tumor such as melanoma, head and neck, liver or kidney cancer. This chain uses TRBV19 with TRBJ2-7, with 9 bases that match TRBD1. The CDR3 sequence is CASSGTGRVHEQYF. In DNA form, the CDR3 reads TGTGCCAGTAGTGGGACAGGGAGGGTCCACGAGCAGTACTTC.